The clone carrying this T cell receptor beta chain has a count of ten or more. The antigen remains unidentified. The sample is drawn from a study of T cells in Graves' hyperthyroidism and ophthalmopathy. For the study at large: Peripheral blood was collected at initial diagnosis, before any treatment. Findings and caveats of the study: Appearing also in blood were most of the thyroid clonotypes expanded above 0.001. The model's output predicted ophthalmopathy at a median of approximately 6.5 months prior to onset.

Researchers amplified the TCR beta CDR3 regions from RNA transcripts. During a first-round RT-PCR of the TCR CDR3, the HTBI primer set was used. Using its own MiXCR run on the multiplex PCR reads, TCRdb lists one record per CDR3 protein. The data contain some 550,000 distinct CDR3 sequences, under 25% of them singletons. The germline V gene has CDR1 MNHEY and CDR2 SVGEGT. Between the trimmed V and J ends, which lost 0 bases and 1 base, there was a span of 15 bases. This CDR3 region has 17 residues. The origin of this receptor is a man between 18 and 29 years old with Graves' hyperthyroidism. The material sequenced was blood. The rearrangement joins TRBV6-2 or TRBV6-3 to TRBJ1-2, with no clear D. The CDR3 nucleotides are TGTGCCAGCAGTTACTCGGGCGGATCACCCCTTAACTATGGCTACACCTTC. It is translated as CASSYSGGSPLNYGYTF.